This T cell receptor beta chain came from a study of post-analysis software for immune sequencing data. Germline V gene lookup returns CDR1 MNHNY and CDR2 SVGAGI (reference sequence). Germline trimming cut 2 bases from V and 1 base from J; bases unmatched to any gene: 6. CDR3 size: 17 residues. Turning to this clonotype: Its matching antigen is unknown.

Study observations and caveats: When patients were compared with controls, four to six TRBV segments were more frequent, TRBV5-6, TRBV5-1 and TRBV20-1 among them. Same-batch samples co-clustered strongly by F measure. Controls had significantly higher normalized Chao1 diversity than multiple sclerosis patients.

The TCR beta cDNA libraries carried unique molecular identifiers. Roughly 500,000 cDNA molecules were obtained per 1 to 10 million input T cells. One entry per CDR3 protein results from TCRdb running MiXCR on the PCR reads. The table shows about 400,000 distinct CDR3 sequences, with roughly 36% occurring only once. The sample was blood. The clonotype originates from a girl aged 10 to 17 with multiple sclerosis. The chain carries TRBV6-6 and TRBJ2-3; 10 bases map to TRBD2. The DNA of the CDR3 is TGTGCCAGCAGTTACCCTTCCGGGACTAGCGGCACAGATACGCAGTATTTT. Its translation is CASSYPSGTSGTDTQYF.